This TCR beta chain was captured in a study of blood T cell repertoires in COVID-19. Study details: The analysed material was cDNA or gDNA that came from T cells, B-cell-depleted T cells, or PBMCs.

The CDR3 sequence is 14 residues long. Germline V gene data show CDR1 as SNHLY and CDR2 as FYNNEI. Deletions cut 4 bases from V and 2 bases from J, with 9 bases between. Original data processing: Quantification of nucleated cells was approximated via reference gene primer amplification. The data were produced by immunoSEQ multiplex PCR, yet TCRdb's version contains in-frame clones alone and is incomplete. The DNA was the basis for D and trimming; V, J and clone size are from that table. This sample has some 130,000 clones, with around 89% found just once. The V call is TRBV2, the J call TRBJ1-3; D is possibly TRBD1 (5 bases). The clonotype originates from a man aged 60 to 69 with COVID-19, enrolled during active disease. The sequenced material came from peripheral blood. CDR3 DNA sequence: TGTGCCAGCAGTGGGGACTTGGCTGGAAACACCATATATTTT. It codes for CASSGDLAGNTIYF.